What follows is one TCR beta chain and its context. Authors' analysis steps: It was from reference gene primer amplification that nucleated cell counts were estimated. Profiling relied on immunoSEQ multiplex PCR, and the TCRdb table lists in-frame clones only, not all of them. The D gene and trimming were derived from the DNA, and the V and J assignments and clone size from that table. The sample shows about 150,000 clones, 87% of them seen only once. This sample is part of a study of blood T cell repertoires in COVID-19. Across the study: Whether acute or convalescent, the COVID-19 samples came from the United States, Italy and Spain. PBMCs, B-cell-depleted T cells, or T cells were the source of the cDNA or gDNA that made up the material.

This CDR3 has 15 amino acids. Germline trimming cut 6 bases from V and 7 bases from J; bases unmatched to any gene: 11. In germline, CDR1 is LNHDA, CDR2 SQIVND (reference sequence). The sequenced sample consisted of peripheral blood. This clonotype was sampled from a middle-aged man with active COVID-19. The chain carries TRBV19 and TRBJ2-3; 9 bases map to TRBD2. The CDR3 loop is CASRTRGGAGNTQYF. CDR3 coding DNA: TGTGCCAGTAGGACCCGCGGGGGGGCCGGAAATACGCAGTATTTT. Variable domain in full (rest from reference TRBV19 and TRBJ2-3): DGGITQSPKYLFRKEGQNVTLSCEQNLNHDAMYWYRQDPGQGLRLIYYSQIVNDFQKGDIAEGYSVSREKKESFPLTVTSAQKNPTAFYLCASRTRGGAGNTQYFGPGTRLTVL.